A selection of T cell receptor beta chains follows, all from one sample in a study of blood T cell repertoires in COVID-19. Generated by immunoSEQ multiplex PCR, the TCRdb table keeps only in-frame clones and is missing some. This table has under 65,000 clones, 75% to 90% appearing once. What was sequenced was peripheral blood. Source of these receptors: a man between 60 and 75 years old with acute or convalescent COVID-19. CDR3s include the opening cysteine and the closing phenylalanine or tryptophan. A D gene is named only where the DNA matches it firmly. Size is omitted from some rows. Given values are once, few, many or a class for expanded clones.

d_call j_call v_call clone_size cdr3_aa cdr3_nt
NA TRBJ1-6 TRBV7-9 NA CASSLSGVGKAPLHF TGTGCCAGCAGCTTATCAGGGGTCGGTAAAGCCCCCCTCCACTTT
NA TRBJ1-4 TRBV5-1 NA CASSASGYAGGEKLFF TGCGCCAGCAGCGCCTCCGGGTACGCAGGAGGAGAGAAACTGTTTTTT
NA TRBJ2-1 TRBV9 NA CASSESPGQGGINEQFF TGTGCCAGCAGCGAGAGCCCCGGACAGGGAGGGATAAATGAGCAGTTCTTC
NA TRBJ2-5 TRBV11-1 NA CASSLHSWQETQYF TGTGCCAGCAGCTTACACTCTTGGCAAGAGACCCAGTACTTC
TRBD1 TRBJ2-1 TRBV10-3 NA CAISGTGQGNEQFF TGTGCCATCAGTGGTACGGGACAGGGGAATGAGCAGTTCTTC
NA TRBJ1-1 TRBV25-1 few CASSESPGGNTEAFF TGTGCCAGCAGTGAATCTCCGGGGGGTAACACTGAAGCTTTCTTT
NA TRBJ2-7 TRBV7-8 NA CASSLEVWAGWREQYF TGTGCCAGCAGCTTAGAGGTGTGGGCAGGGTGGCGCGAGCAGTACTTC
NA TRBJ1-2 TRBV5-4 few CASSRDFVANYGYTF TGTGCCAGCAGCCGGGATTTTGTAGCTAACTATGGCTACACCTTC
NA TRBJ1-1 TRBV4-2 NA CASSQEYEYTEAFF TGTGCCAGCAGCCAAGAATACGAGTACACTGAAGCTTTCTTT
TRBD2 TRBJ2-1 TRBV4-2 few CASSQDFSGGSSYNEQFF TGTGCCAGCAGCCAAGATTTCTCGGGGGGGAGCTCCTACAATGAGCAGTTCTTC
TRBD2 TRBJ2-7 TRBV27 NA CASRSFSGGAQSYEQYF TGTGCCAGCAGATCATTTAGCGGGGGGGCCCAATCCTACGAGCAGTACTTC
NA TRBJ1-2 TRBV19 NA CASSSPQGNYGYTF TGTGCCAGTAGCTCCCCCCAGGGCAACTATGGCTACACCTTC
TRBD2 TRBJ2-7 TRBV4-2 few CASSQDPSGRPSYEQYF TGTGCCAGCAGCCAAGATCCTAGCGGGCGTCCCTCCTACGAGCAGTACTTC
TRBD1 TRBJ1-2 TRBV5-1 NA CASSPGQGVYGYTF TGCGCCAGCAGTCCTGGACAGGGCGTCTATGGCTACACCTTC
TRBD2 TRBJ2-7 TRBV29-1 NA CSVVREGLYEQYF TGCAGCGTTGTGCGGGAGGGCCTCTACGAGCAGTACTTC
TRBD1 TRBJ1-4 TRBV2 NA CASSPDRGREKLFF TGTGCCAGCAGTCCGGACAGGGGGCGGGAAAAACTGTTTTTT
NA TRBJ2-3 TRBV5-1 once CASSPGQRTDTQYF TGCGCCAGCAGCCCGGGTCAGCGCACAGATACGCAGTATTTT
TRBD2 TRBJ2-3 TRBV9 NA CASSEAGGDTDTQYF TGTGCCAGCAGCGAAGCGGGGGGGGACACAGATACGCAGTATTTT
TRBD2 TRBJ2-5 TRBV6-5 NA CASRGLAGGRETQYF TGTGCCAGCAGGGGACTAGCGGGGGGGCGTGAGACCCAGTACTTC
TRBD1 TRBJ2-7 TRBV2 NA CAVGTDYEQYF TGTGCCGTAGGGACAGACTACGAGCAGTACTTC
NA TRBJ1-2 TRBV28 once CASSLEGRGFSGYTF TGTGCCAGCAGTTTAGAGGGACGGGGGTTTTCGGGCTACACCTTC
TRBD2 TRBJ2-1 TRBV19 NA CASSIVSSGRRKNEQFF TGTGCCAGTAGTATAGTTTCTAGCGGGAGGAGGAAAAATGAGCAGTTCTTC
TRBD2 TRBJ2-1 TRBV4-2 NA CASSQDLYGRGQFF TGTGCCAGCAGCCAAGATTTGTACGGGAGGGGTCAGTTCTTC
TRBD1 TRBJ2-7 TRBV5-1 NA CASSLGQGSSYEQYF TGCGCCAGCAGCTTAGGACAGGGTTCGTCCTACGAGCAGTACTTC
NA TRBJ1-5 TRBV9 NA CASSQGANQPQHF TGTGCCAGCAGCCAGGGCGCTAATCAGCCCCAGCATTTT
TRBD2 TRBJ2-1 TRBV4-1 NA CASSQGSGTSGSLEQFF TGCGCCAGCAGCCAAGGGAGCGGGACTAGCGGGAGTCTTGAGCAGTTCTTC
NA TRBJ1-1 TRBV5-6 NA CASSRQVEAFF TGTGCCAGCAGCCGACAGGTTGAAGCTTTCTTT
NA TRBJ2-7 TRBV6-5 NA CASQGGGESSYEQYF TGTGCCAGCCAAGGGGGGGGTGAGAGCTCCTACGAGCAGTACTTC
NA TRBJ2-7 TRBV3-1/TRBV3-2 NA CASSQGAGSYEQYF TGTGCCAGCAGCCAGGGGGCAGGCTCCTACGAGCAGTACTTC
TRBD2 TRBJ2-1 TRBV7-2 NA CASSLAVAGGNEQFF TGTGCCAGCAGCTTAGCAGTAGCGGGGGGCAATGAGCAGTTCTTC
NA TRBJ1-4 TRBV10-3 NA CAISDHATGTTNEKLFF TGTGCCATCAGTGACCACGCAACAGGGACAACTAATGAAAAACTGTTTTTT
TRBD1 TRBJ1-5 TRBV29-1 NA CSVEDGQGKGPQHF TGCAGCGTTGAAGACGGACAGGGGAAGGGGCCCCAGCATTTT
TRBD1 TRBJ2-6 TRBV5-1 NA CASSLDPGQGRWINSGANVLTF TGCGCCAGCAGCTTGGACCCGGGACAGGGGAGATGGATAAACTCTGGGGCCAACGTCCTGACTTTC
NA TRBJ1-5 TRBV6-6 NA CASSYQGERTQPQHF TGTGCCAGCAGTTACCAAGGGGAAAGAACTCAGCCCCAGCATTTT
NA TRBJ2-3 TRBV23-1 once CASSQSRGRVYTDTQYF TGCGCCAGCAGTCAATCAAGAGGCAGGGTGTACACAGATACGCAGTATTTT
NA TRBJ2-1 TRBV29-1 NA CSVDGVAAFSYNEQFF TGCAGCGTTGACGGGGTAGCGGCTTTTTCCTACAATGAGCAGTTCTTC
NA TRBJ2-1 TRBV9 NA CASSDGGSSYNEQFF TGTGCCAGCAGCGACGGGGGTTCTTCATACAATGAGCAGTTCTTC
NA TRBJ1-2 TRBV27 NA CASSFSADYGYTF TGTGCCAGCAGTTTCTCAGCGGACTATGGCTACACCTTC
NA TRBJ2-5 TRBV7-2 NA CASSPLWGGGETQYF TGTGCCAGCAGCCCCCTGTGGGGGGGCGGGGAGACCCAGTACTTC
TRBD2 TRBJ2-5 TRBV11-3 NA CASSRRLAGGQETQYF TGTGCCAGCAGCCGTCGACTAGCGGGGGGTCAAGAGACCCAGTACTTC
TRBD2 TRBJ2-7 TRBV6-1 NA CASSDSSGRVYEQYF TGTGCCAGCAGTGATTCTAGCGGGAGGGTGTACGAGCAGTACTTC
NA TRBJ1-1 TRBV29-1 once CSAGGETEAFF TGCAGCGCCGGGGGGGAAACTGAAGCTTTCTTT
NA TRBJ1-1 TRBV18 NA CASSPIRGNTEAFF TGTGCCAGCTCGCCCATAAGGGGGAACACTGAAGCTTTCTTT
TRBD2 TRBJ2-3 TRBV6-4 NA CASSEGLEADTQYF TGTGCCAGCAGTGAGGGACTAGAGGCAGATACGCAGTATTTT
NA TRBJ2-1 TRBV7-2 NA CASSQRTDYNEQFF TGTGCCAGCAGCCAGCGGACAGACTACAATGAGCAGTTCTTC
TRBD2 TRBJ2-5 TRBV27 NA CASSYSSGPFRETQYF TGTGCCAGCAGTTACTCTAGCGGCCCTTTCCGAGAGACCCAGTACTTC
NA TRBJ2-7 TRBV9 NA CASSARALEAEQYF TGTGCCAGCAGCGCCCGAGCCCTAGAGGCCGAGCAGTACTTC
TRBD1 TRBJ1-4 TRBV4-1 NA CASSPRGQLNEKLFF TGCGCCAGCAGCCCGAGGGGACAGCTTAATGAAAAACTGTTTTTT
NA TRBJ2-3 TRBV7-8 NA CASSFSGSTDTQYF TGTGCCAGCAGCTTTTCCGGGAGCACAGATACGCAGTATTTT
NA TRBJ1-1 TRBV6-6 NA CASGVKTEAFF TGTGCCTCCGGAGTTAAGACTGAAGCTTTCTTT
NA TRBJ1-4 TRBV5-1 NA CASSLPGESVSTNEKLFF TGCGCCAGCAGCTTGCCGGGGGAAAGTGTGTCCACTAATGAAAAACTGTTTTTT
TRBD1 TRBJ2-7 TRBV27 NA CASRPRTGTYEQYF TGTGCCAGCAGACCCCGGACAGGGACCTACGAGCAGTACTTC
TRBD2 TRBJ2-1 TRBV3-1/TRBV3-2 NA CASGSSGRGSEQFF TGTGCCAGCGGATCTAGCGGGAGGGGGAGTGAGCAGTTCTTC
NA TRBJ1-6 TRBV6-5 NA CASSYSSGNSPLHF TGTGCCAGCAGTTACTCCTCGGGGAATTCACCCCTCCACTTT
TRBD1 TRBJ2-7 TRBV19 NA CASSIRGTSSSYEQYF TGTGCCAGTAGTATCAGGGGGACCTCAAGCTCCTACGAGCAGTACTTC
NA TRBJ2-7 TRBV13 NA CASSLRQANYEQYF TGTGCCAGCAGCCTAAGACAGGCCAACTACGAGCAGTACTTC
TRBD2 TRBJ2-1 TRBV5-1 NA CASSLILAGGQGDEQFF TGCGCCAGCAGCTTGATCCTAGCGGGAGGCCAAGGGGATGAGCAGTTCTTC
TRBD2 TRBJ2-1 TRBV13 NA CASSASGSSYNEQFF TGTGCCAGCAGCGCTAGCGGAAGCTCCTACAATGAGCAGTTCTTC
NA TRBJ1-2 TRBV7-2 NA CASSLDKYGYTF TGTGCCAGCAGCTTAGACAAATATGGCTACACCTTC